A selection of T cell receptor beta chains follows, all from one sample in a study of low-dose radiotherapy and immunotherapy resistance in tumors. Each CDR3 protein gets one entry after TCRdb re-called the reads with MiXCR. The repertoire holds tens of thousands of distinct CDR3 sequences, with 12% as singletons. The sequenced sample was PBMCs, obtained before treatment. These receptors were collected from a female donor with ovarian cancer. CDR3s include the opening cysteine and the closing phenylalanine or tryptophan. Fields, in order: V gene, J gene, CDR3 protein.

>TRBV29-1|TRBJ2-7
CSVEGDRTYEQYF
>TRBV4-2|TRBJ2-7
CASSQGQGTYEQYF
>TRBV10-3|TRBJ2-4
CAISESIVGQGIQNIQYF
>TRBV23-1|TRBJ2-1
CASSPSTTGRAGNSNNEQFF
>TRBV28|TRBJ2-7
CASSLAGSSYNEQYF
>TRBV30|TRBJ1-5
CAWSPPGQPQHF
>TRBV29-1|TRBJ2-2
CSVGVYQTGGELFF
>TRBV20-1|TRBJ1-1
CSARTRQGAATEAFF
>TRBV19|TRBJ2-7
CASSNLAAYEQYF
>TRBV12-3/TRBV12-4|TRBJ1-1
CASSRRGEAFF
>TRBV20-1|TRBJ2-3
CSARDRDGSTDTQYF
>TRBV19|TRBJ2-1
CASSENPRDRNEQFF
>TRBV27|TRBJ1-5
CASSPPGLEPQHF
>TRBV29-1|TRBJ2-1
CSGDRGREQFF
>TRBV11-2|TRBJ2-6
CASSFPRSSGANVLTF
>TRBV29-1|TRBJ2-3
CSVQPVGQGGDTQYF
>TRBV15|TRBJ2-7
CATSRGSQYEQYF
>TRBV30|TRBJ2-2
CAWRMEGAGTGELFF
>TRBV30|TRBJ2-2
CALEGDNTGELFF
>TRBV29-1|TRBJ2-5
CSVAGTVQETQYF
>TRBV18|TRBJ2-1
CASSPPVSGNEQFF
>TRBV28|TRBJ1-3
CASSTGTPGGNTIYF
>TRBV4-1|TRBJ1-2
CASSQDSSGGYTF
>TRBV12-3/TRBV12-4|TRBJ1-6
CASSSGNNSPLHF
>TRBV10-3|TRBJ2-3
CAISEATGGRTDTQYF
>TRBV7-2|TRBJ2-5
CASSLATSGGARETQYF
>TRBV9|TRBJ1-2
CASSADSYGYTF
>TRBV3-1|TRBJ2-5
CASSHSAGEQETQYF
>TRBV7-2|TRBJ2-1
CASSLVVGWAYNEQFF
>TRBV29-1|TRBJ2-7
CSVVRQGQSYEQYF
>TRBV30|TRBJ2-1
CAWSVWPVNSYNEQFF
>TRBV11-2|TRBJ2-7
CASSPRGGVPYEQYF
>TRBV28|TRBJ2-7
CASSLRTVNYEQYF
>TRBV5-1|TRBJ2-2
CASSSYPSGPNTGELFF
>TRBV21-1|TRBJ2-2
CASTPLCPGELFFF
>TRBV20-1|TRBJ2-3
CSARAGTSGTDTQYF
>TRBV10-3|TRBJ1-5
CAIGETENQPQHF
>TRBV11-3|TRBJ2-1
CASSRSKWGSSSYNEQFF
>TRBV20-1|TRBJ2-2
CSAGLAGGDRGAVFF
>TRBV7-9|TRBJ2-7
CASSLPGGKNEQYF
>TRBV10-1|TRBJ2-3
CASSARTDTQYF
>TRBV14|TRBJ2-4
CASSQPRAGLAKNIQYF
>TRBV29-1|TRBJ2-7
CSIRNSYEQYF